This TCR beta chain was sequenced in a study of blood T cell repertoires in COVID-19. Study context: From the United States, Italy and Spain came samples of acute and convalescent COVID-19.

Original methodology: Using reference gene primer amplification, nucleated cell counts were estimated. The assay was immunoSEQ multiplex PCR, and TCRdb's table has in-frame clones only and misses some. The V and J calls and clone size are taken from that table; D and trimming were inferred from the DNA. The table has a few hundred thousand clones, roughly nine tenths seen once. The CDR3 contains 15 residues. The V gene lost 1 base and the J gene lost 5 bases, with 12 bases spanning the gap. Looked up from germline, CDR1 is LNHNV and CDR2 is YYDKDF (reference sequence). The chain links TRBV15 to TRBJ2-1; a weak D match, TRBD2 (5 bases). This TCR came from a woman in her thirties or forties who had recovered from COVID-19. The sample consisted of peripheral blood. For the CDR3, the DNA is TGTGCCACCAGCAGAGGTGGGAGTAAAAACAATGAGCAGTTCTTC. Protein: CATSRGGSKNNEQFF. The entire variable domain, with the rest obtained from reference TRBV15 and TRBJ2-1, is as follows: DAMVIQNPRYQVTQFGKPVTLSCSQTLNHNVMYWYQQKSSQAPKLLFHYYDKDFNNEADTPDNFQSRRPNTSFCFLDIRSPGLGDTAMYLCATSRGGSKNNEQFFGPGTRLTVL.